These 10 T cell receptor beta chains originate from one sample sequenced in a study of T cell responses to AZD1222 COVID-19 vaccine. Measured with immunoSEQ multiplex PCR; TCRdb has only the in-frame clones, and not every one. Of under 150,000 clones in the sample, approximately 90% are singletons; the top ten hold 8.4%. This sample comprised peripheral blood, obtained on day 0 of AZD1222 vaccination. The receptors here all came from an adult in good health.

This clone was picked up a small number of times. Other DNA sequences in the sample encode the same CDR3. This chain connects TRBV6-5 to TRBJ1-1; D is undetermined. The CDR3 consists of 13 residues. Germline CDR1 MNHEY, CDR2 SVGAGI. The V and J ends lost 0 bases and 6 bases respectively, with 8 bases between them. This CDR3 reads CASSYSGGPEAFF. Written as DNA, the CDR3 is TGTGCCAGCAGTTACTCGGGCGGACCTGAAGCTTTCTTT.

The chain has TRBV7-3 and TRBJ2-5; D not resolved. Germline-derived CDR1 and CDR2 are SGHTA and FQGTGA. The CDR3 covers 13 residues. V lost 6 bases, J lost 4 bases, and 12 bases lay in between. The CDR3 here is CASRSGQSETQYF. The CDR3 DNA reads as TGTGCCAGCAGATCCGGCCAGTCAGAGACCCAGTACTTC.

The chain employs TRBV18 and TRBJ2-2; 10 bases line up with TRBD2. V lost 8 bases to trimming and J lost 2 bases; unmatched junction nucleotides: 11. Germline V gene sequence: CDR1 KGHSH, CDR2 LQKENI. The length of the CDR3 is 17 residues. The CDR3 sequence: CASHWASGRRNTGELFF. The CDR3 nucleotides are TGTGCCAGCCACTGGGCTAGCGGGAGACGAAACACCGGGGAGCTGTTTTTT.

The V call is TRBV7-9, the J call TRBJ1-1; D uncertain. CDR1 is SEHNR and CDR2 is FQNEAQ in the germline V gene (reference sequence). This CDR3 has 12 amino acids. With 5 bases removed from V and 1 base from J, the gap between germline ends came to 5 bases. CDR3: CASSKGNTEAFF. CDR3 bases: TGTGCCAGCAGCAAGGGGAACACTGAAGCTTTCTTT.

The V and J genes are TRBV3-1 (or the pseudogene TRBV3-2) and TRBJ1-6, with no clear D. The ends were cut back, 5 bases at V and 5 bases at J, with 16 bases in the middle. Per the germline V gene, CDR1 is LGHDT and CDR2 is YNNKEL (reference sequence). The length of the CDR3 is 16 residues. The CDR3 reads CASSYGALPNNSPLHF. The DNA for the CDR3 is TGTGCCAGCAGCTATGGTGCTCTGCCTAATAATTCACCCCTCCACTTT.

The chain uses TRBV28 and TRBJ1-5; D gene unclear. Trimming removed 6 bases at V and 0 bases at J, with 9 bases between. The CDR3 length is 14 residues. Germline CDR1 and CDR2: MDHEN and SYDVKM. Here the CDR3 reads CASSIGNSNQPQHF. CDR3 sequence (DNA): TGTGCCAGCAGCATTGGGAATAGCAATCAGCCCCAGCATTTT.

This chain uses TRBV30 with TRBJ1-1; D might be TRBD1 (5 bases). The ends were cut back, 1 base at V and 4 bases at J, with 16 bases in the middle. The CDR3 is 15 residues long. Germline V lookup: CDR1 GTSNPN, CDR2 SVGIG (reference sequence). In nucleotides, the CDR3 is TGTGCCTGGAGTGGGGGGTTAGGGATTTTCACTGAAGCTTTCTTT. Amino acids: CAWSGGLGIFTEAFF.

The rearrangement links TRBV23-1 to TRBJ2-1, with 10 nucleotides matching TRBD2. TRBV23-1 falls under the ORF class, with uncertain function. V shed 3 bases, J shed 7 bases, and the junction held 12 bases outside the gene matches. CDR3 length equals 17 residues. CDR3 sequence reads: CASSQSFGLAAWNEQFF. The CDR3, as DNA: TGCGCCAGCAGTCAGAGTTTCGGACTAGCGGCTTGGAATGAGCAGTTCTTC.

The chain uses TRBV29-1 and TRBJ1-3; D is uncertain. From germline, CDR1 is SQVTM and CDR2 ANQGSEA. Trimming took 5 bases from V and 0 from J, leaving 11 bases between them. CDR3 length: 14 residues. In DNA, the CDR3 is TGCAGCGTTTTCGGTACCAACTCTGGAAACACCATATATTTT. Translation gives CSVFGTNSGNTIYF.

The CDR3 nucleotides read TGTGCCAGCAGCGGACTCGGGACAGGGACGGCTGGGGCCAACGTCCTGACTTTC. Amino acid sequence: CASSGLGTGTAGANVLTF. The chain combines TRBV28 with TRBJ2-6, with 9 bases fitting TRBD1. Germline CDR1 is MDHEN and CDR2 is SYDVKM. V lost 6 bases and J lost 2; bases outside the gene matches: 11. The CDR3 extends over 18 amino acids. Looking up the rest from reference TRBV28 and TRBJ2-6 gives the full variable domain: DVKVTQSSRYLVKRTGEKVFLECVQDMDHENMFWYRQDPGLGLRLIYFSYDVKMKEKGDIPEGYSVSREKKERFSLILESASTNQTSMYLCASSGLGTGTAGANVLTFGAGSRLTVL.